This entry is about one T cell receptor beta chain. Its antigen is still unknown. Germline lookup yields CDR1 GTSNPN and CDR2 SVGIG (reference sequence). The germline V and J ends were trimmed by 4 bases and 0 bases, with 10 bases remaining between them. The CDR3 consists of 14 residues. These data belong to a study of cytomegalovirus exposure and HLA in healthy donors. Findings and limits, study-wide: With DRB1 most and HLA-C fewest, TCR association rates differed between HLA loci in a later analysis.

PCR amplification relied on 60 Vbeta primers (plus 13 Jbeta primers). Method: immunoSEQ multiplex PCR; TCRdb's copy keeps in-frame clones and lacks some. The sample carries roughly 160,000 clones, over 80% recorded once. The sequence came from a boy younger than 10 in good health and CMV-seronegative. Sequencing used PBMCs. The J gene is TRBJ2-1, the V gene TRBV30, with D possibly being TRBD1 (5 bases). CDR3 sequence (DNA): TGTGCCTGGAAGGGGCTAGGCTCCTACAATGAGCAGTTCTTC. Protein sequence: CAWKGLGSYNEQFF.